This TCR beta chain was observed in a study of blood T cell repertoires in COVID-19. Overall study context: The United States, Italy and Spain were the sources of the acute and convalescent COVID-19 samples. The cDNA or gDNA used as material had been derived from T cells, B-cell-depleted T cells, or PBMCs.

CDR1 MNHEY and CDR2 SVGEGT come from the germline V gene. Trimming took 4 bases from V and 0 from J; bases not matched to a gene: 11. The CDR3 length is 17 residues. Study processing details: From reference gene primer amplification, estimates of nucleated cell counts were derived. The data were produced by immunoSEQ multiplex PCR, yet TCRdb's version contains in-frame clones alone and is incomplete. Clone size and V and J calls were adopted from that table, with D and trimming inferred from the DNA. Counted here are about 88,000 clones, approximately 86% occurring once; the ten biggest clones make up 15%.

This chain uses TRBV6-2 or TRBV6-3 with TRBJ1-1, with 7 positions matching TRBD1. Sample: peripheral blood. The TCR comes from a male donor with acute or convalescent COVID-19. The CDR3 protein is CASSWATGRPMNTEAFF. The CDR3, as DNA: TGTGCCAGCAGTTGGGCGACAGGGAGGCCGATGAACACTGAAGCTTTCTTT.